The 14 T cell receptor beta chains below were found in one sample sequenced in a study of vaccination effects on CD4 cells after COVID-19. Once cultured for approximately ten days, the cells underwent separation to obtain CD4+ T cells. Each person got two doses of an mRNA SARS-CoV-2 vaccine, BNT162b2 or mRNA-1273. Using immunoSEQ multiplex PCR, the repertoire was profiled, and TCRdb retains in-frame clones only, with some absent. This table has 65,000 to 90,000 clones, roughly 73% appearing once. Their recognized antigens are unknown. Here the sequenced sample was CD4+ T cells from PBMCs cultured without peptide, taken after COVID-19 vaccination. The receptors stem from a human donor who received a COVID-19 vaccine.

V and J are TRBV7-3 and TRBJ2-1; TRBD2 aligns across 13 bases. CDR3 length: 14 residues. J lost 9 bases, V lost 5 bases, and 4 bases had no gene match. Germline CDR1 is SGHTA and CDR2 is FQGTGA. The CDR3 region is CASSAGLAGSEQFF. CDR3 nucleotides: TGTGCCAGCAGCGCGGGACTAGCGGGGTCTGAGCAGTTCTTC.

The gene calls are TRBV5-1 and TRBJ2-5, with 8 bases aligning to TRBD1. With 2 bases clipped from V and 1 base from J, the junction kept 1 base outside the gene matches. The germline gives CDR1 SGHRS, CDR2 YFSETQ. This CDR3 has 14 residues. The CDR3 spells CASSFGTGQETQYF. CDR3 coding DNA: TGCGCCAGCAGCTTCGGGACAGGCCAAGAGACCCAGTACTTC.

This chain links TRBV4-3 with TRBJ2-2, with D perhaps given as TRBD1 or TRBD2 (5 bases each). CDR3 length: 15 residues. The ends were cut back, 5 bases at V and 0 bases at J, with 10 bases in the middle. The germline gives CDR1 LGHNA, CDR2 YSLEER. CDR3 in amino acids: CASSKWGSNTGELFF. DNA for the CDR3: TGCGCCAGCAGCAAGTGGGGGTCGAACACCGGGGAGCTGTTTTTT.

This chain connects TRBV2 to TRBJ2-3, with 7 bases identical to TRBD2. The J segment lost 8 bases and the V segment lost 5 bases, leaving 7 bases of the junction unmatched. Germline CDR1 is SNHLY and CDR2 is FYNNEI. The CDR3 loop spans 13 amino acids. CDR3 in amino acids: CASSPRLATTQYF. Here the CDR3 DNA reads TGTGCCAGCAGTCCCCGACTAGCTACTACGCAGTATTTT.

The chain combines TRBV6-6 with TRBJ1-2; TRBD1 matches at 8 bases. The CDR3 runs 15 residues. Germline CDR1 is MNHNY and CDR2 is SVGAGI (reference sequence). V shed 1 base and J 8 bases; nucleotides not matched to a gene: 9. The CDR3 loop is CASSYFETGAKGYTF. Here the CDR3 DNA reads TGTGCCAGCAGTTACTTTGAGACAGGGGCCAAGGGCTACACCTTC.

There are a few counts of this clone. The chain joins TRBV13 to TRBJ2-2; maybe TRBD1 (5 bases). The CDR3 is 14 amino acids. The ends were cut back, 5 bases at V and 4 bases at J, with 11 bases in the middle. Germline-derived CDR1 and CDR2 are PRHDT and FYEKMQ (reference sequence). CDR3 protein: CASSRGQFTGELFF. CDR3 in DNA: TGTGCCAGCAGCCGAGGACAATTCACCGGGGAGCTGTTTTTT.

The V call is TRBV18, the J call TRBJ1-6; D is unclear. This CDR3 contains 16 residues. The germline V and J ends were trimmed by 3 bases and 8 bases, with 17 bases remaining between them. The germline V gene has CDR1 KGHSH and CDR2 LQKENI. CDR3 coding DNA: TGTGCCAGCTCACCTCAAGGGCAGGAGTACGATTCACCCCTCCACTTT. This sequence encodes CASSPQGQEYDSPLHF.

This CDR3 is CASTAGRAAQPQHF. The CDR3 bases are TGTGCCAGCACTGCGGGGAGGGCTGCTCAGCCCCAGCATTTT. The rearrangement links TRBV6-5 to TRBJ1-5, with unresolved D. This CDR3 comprises 14 residues. V lost 7 bases and J 6 bases, leaving 16 bases between the germline ends. CDR1 MNHEY and CDR2 SVGAGI come from the germline V gene.

The gene calls are TRBV12-5 and TRBJ1-1, with D possibly TRBD1 on 5 matching bases. The CDR3 has 17 amino acids. V gave up 5 bases and J gave up 3 bases, with 22 bases separating them. The germline V gene has CDR1 LGHNT and CDR2 FRNRAP. The CDR3 DNA sequence: TGTGCTAGTGGTGACCTCCCCCTCGGGGGTGGGTACACTGAAGCTTTCTTT. It encodes CASGDLPLGGGYTEAFF.

This sequence joins TRBV6-5 and TRBJ1-1; no clear D gene. Trimming stripped 2 bases from V and 1 base from J, with 11 bases between. CDR1 and CDR2 (germline): MNHEY, SVGAGI. This CDR3 has 15 residues. The CDR3 here is CASSYSNMGNTEAFF. CDR3 DNA sequence: TGTGCCAGCAGTTACAGTAACATGGGGAACACTGAAGCTTTCTTT.

V and J are TRBV5-1 and TRBJ2-6; TRBD2 matches at 8 bases. This CDR3 has 17 residues. Germline CDR1 and CDR2: SGHRS and YFSETQ. Germline trimming cut 4 bases from V and 3 bases from J; bases unmatched to any gene: 9. The CDR3 loop reads CASSPAGGSGGANVLTF. CDR3 in DNA: TGCGCCAGCAGCCCGGCGGGGGGCTCCGGTGGGGCCAACGTCCTGACTTTC.

J is TRBJ1-1 and V is TRBV19; unclear D gene. Germline CDR1 reads LNHDA; CDR2 reads SQIVND (reference sequence). V was shortened by 6 bases and J by 1 base, with 18 bases between the two germline ends. The CDR3 spans 16 residues. The CDR3 DNA follows: TGTGCCAGTAGGCATTTTTTAGGGCCAAAGAACACTGAAGCTTTCTTT. It specifies CASRHFLGPKNTEAFF. Based on the CDR3 plus reference TRBV19 and TRBJ1-1, the full variable domain is DGGITQSPKYLFRKEGQNVTLSCEQNLNHDAMYWYRQDPGQGLRLIYYSQIVNDFQKGDIAEGYSVSREKKESFPLTVTSAQKNPTAFYLCASRHFLGPKNTEAFFGQGTRLTVV.

The chain joins TRBV3-1 (or the pseudogene TRBV3-2) to TRBJ2-1; a possible D gene is TRBD2 (5 bases). The V end was cut by 5 bases, the J end by 3 bases, with 11 bases between. There are 14 residues in the CDR3. CDR1 LGHDT and CDR2 YNNKEL come from the germline V gene (reference sequence). The chain's CDR3 is CASSTTSFYNEQFF. The CDR3 DNA reads TGTGCCAGCAGCACCACTAGTTTCTACAATGAGCAGTTCTTC.

The rearrangement joins TRBV7-9 to TRBJ2-7; 11 bases are shared with TRBD2. The CDR3 spans 15 residues. The germline gives CDR1 SEHNR, CDR2 FQNEAQ (reference sequence). J was trimmed by 7 bases and V by 5 bases; bases with no gene match: 10. The CDR3 DNA reads TGTGCCAGCAGCGGGGGACTAGCGGCCCTCGGGGAGCAGTACGTC. This encodes CASSGGLAALGEQYV.